A selection of T cell receptor beta chains follows, all from one sample in a study of cytomegalovirus exposure and HLA in healthy donors. The data were produced by immunoSEQ multiplex PCR, yet TCRdb's version contains in-frame clones alone and is incomplete. The table lists some 150,000 clones, 70% to 80% of them singletons. The specimen was PBMCs. The receptor set was obtained from a man aged 35-49 years in good health and CMV-seronegative. CDR3s include the opening cysteine and the closing phenylalanine or tryptophan. Each record gives: clone size, V gene, D gene, J gene, CDR3 DNA, CDR3 protein. D genes are given only for firm matches. A row's size may be missing; if present it is once, few, many or a size class.

clone_size: NA
v_call: TRBV19
d_call: NA
j_call: TRBJ2-3
cdr3_nt: TGTGCCAGTAGTAATACAGGTGGCACAGATACGCAGTATTTT
cdr3_aa: CASSNTGGTDTQYF

clone_size: NA
v_call: TRBV6-5
d_call: NA
j_call: TRBJ2-6
cdr3_nt: TGTGCCAGCAGTCTGTCGGTTGGGGCCAACGTCCTGACTTTC
cdr3_aa: CASSLSVGANVLTF

clone_size: NA
v_call: TRBV5-1
d_call: TRBD1
j_call: TRBJ1-3
cdr3_nt: TGCGCCAGCAGCTTGACTCTACAGGGGTCCTCTGGAAACACCATATATTTT
cdr3_aa: CASSLTLQGSSGNTIYF

clone_size: once
v_call: TRBV28
d_call: TRBD1
j_call: TRBJ2-1
cdr3_nt: TGTGCCAGCAGTTCCCCCGCGAGACAGGGGGGCCACAATGAGCAGTTCTTC
cdr3_aa: CASSSPARQGGHNEQFF

clone_size: NA
v_call: TRBV28
d_call: NA
j_call: TRBJ2-7
cdr3_nt: TGTGCCACCTCGCGGGGCCCGCCCGGGCAGCAGTACTTC
cdr3_aa: CATSRGPPGQQYF

clone_size: NA
v_call: TRBV18
d_call: NA
j_call: TRBJ2-7
cdr3_nt: TGTGCCAGCTCACCTTACGACTCCCGGCCATACGAGCAGTACTTC
cdr3_aa: CASSPYDSRPYEQYF

clone_size: NA
v_call: TRBV5-6
d_call: TRBD1
j_call: TRBJ2-7
cdr3_nt: TGTGCCAGCAGCTTGACGGGGACAGCCTCCTACGAGCAGTACTTC
cdr3_aa: CASSLTGTASYEQYF

clone_size: NA
v_call: TRBV30
d_call: NA
j_call: TRBJ2-1
cdr3_nt: TGTGCCTGGGGAATGGACTTAAATGAGCAGTTCTTC
cdr3_aa: CAWGMDLNEQFF

clone_size: NA
v_call: TRBV28
d_call: NA
j_call: TRBJ2-7
cdr3_nt: TGTGCCAGCAGTTTAGAGATCCGGCTGACAGGCTCCTACGAGCAGTACTTC
cdr3_aa: CASSLEIRLTGSYEQYF

clone_size: NA
v_call: TRBV6-6
d_call: NA
j_call: TRBJ1-6
cdr3_nt: TGTGCCAGCAGTTATAGCTCGAGACAGGCACCCCTCCACTTT
cdr3_aa: CASSYSSRQAPLHF

clone_size: NA
v_call: TRBV19
d_call: NA
j_call: TRBJ1-6
cdr3_nt: TGTGCCAGTAGTATAGAGTGGCCGAATAATTCACCCCTCCACTTT
cdr3_aa: CASSIEWPNNSPLHF

clone_size: NA
v_call: TRBV18
d_call: TRBD2
j_call: TRBJ2-3
cdr3_nt: TGTGCCAGCTCACCACTTTTCCTAGTAGCGGGGGGCACAGATACGCAGTATTTT
cdr3_aa: CASSPLFLVAGGTDTQYF

clone_size: NA
v_call: TRBV2
d_call: NA
j_call: TRBJ2-1
cdr3_nt: TGTGCCAGCAGGTCCGCTAGATCGAGGAATGAGCAGTTCTTC
cdr3_aa: CASRSARSRNEQFF

clone_size: NA
v_call: TRBV30
d_call: NA
j_call: TRBJ1-2
cdr3_nt: TGTGCCTGGAGCGTGGGGGGGGGCTACACCTTC
cdr3_aa: CAWSVGGGYTF

clone_size: NA
v_call: TRBV4-1
d_call: TRBD1
j_call: TRBJ1-2
cdr3_nt: TGCGCCAGCAGCCAAGACGTCTGGACAGGGTATGGCTACACCTTC
cdr3_aa: CASSQDVWTGYGYTF

clone_size: NA
v_call: TRBV11-2
d_call: NA
j_call: TRBJ2-7
cdr3_nt: TGTGCCAGCAGCTTCCTTATTTCCGCCTACGAGCAGTACTTC
cdr3_aa: CASSFLISAYEQYF

clone_size: NA
v_call: TRBV5-4
d_call: TRBD2
j_call: TRBJ2-3
cdr3_nt: TGTGCCAGCAGCTTCTGGCTAGCGGGAGACGACACGCAGTATTTT
cdr3_aa: CASSFWLAGDDTQYF

clone_size: NA
v_call: TRBV18
d_call: TRBD1
j_call: TRBJ1-3
cdr3_nt: TGTGCCAGCTCACAACCGGGACAGAGCTCTGGAAACACCATATATTTT
cdr3_aa: CASSQPGQSSGNTIYF

clone_size: NA
v_call: TRBV7-2
d_call: TRBD1
j_call: TRBJ1-1
cdr3_nt: TGTGCCAGCAGCTTAGTAGGGACAGCGAACACTGAAGCTTTCTTT
cdr3_aa: CASSLVGTANTEAFF

clone_size: NA
v_call: TRBV27
d_call: NA
j_call: TRBJ2-7
cdr3_nt: TGTGCCAGCTCAGGCAGGGGGGCTAGCCGAGAGCAGTACTTC
cdr3_aa: CASSGRGASREQYF

clone_size: NA
v_call: TRBV11-3
d_call: NA
j_call: TRBJ2-7
cdr3_nt: TGTGCCAGCAGCCCGGGCCGAGCGGGCCTCTACGAGCAGTACTTC
cdr3_aa: CASSPGRAGLYEQYF

clone_size: NA
v_call: TRBV19
d_call: TRBD2
j_call: TRBJ2-7
cdr3_nt: TGTGCCAGTAGTGGACTAGCGGGAGGAAAAATCGACTACGAGCAGTACTTC
cdr3_aa: CASSGLAGGKIDYEQYF

clone_size: NA
v_call: TRBV19
d_call: TRBD1
j_call: TRBJ2-4
cdr3_nt: TGTGCCAGTAGTACCCAGGGGGCAAACAGTCAGTACTTC
cdr3_aa: CASSTQGANSQYF

clone_size: NA
v_call: TRBV5-1
d_call: TRBD1
j_call: TRBJ2-7
cdr3_nt: TGCGCCAGCAGCTTGGCCTTGGGACAGGGTACCTACGAGCAGTACTTC
cdr3_aa: CASSLALGQGTYEQYF

clone_size: NA
v_call: TRBV6-1
d_call: NA
j_call: TRBJ2-2
cdr3_nt: TGTGCCAGCAGTGAAGTCCGGGCGAACACCGGGGAGCTGTTTTTT
cdr3_aa: CASSEVRANTGELFF

clone_size: few
v_call: TRBV27
d_call: TRBD1
j_call: TRBJ2-7
cdr3_nt: TGTGCCAGCAGTCCTGGGACAGGGAGGTACTACGAGCAGTACTTC
cdr3_aa: CASSPGTGRYYEQYF

clone_size: NA
v_call: TRBV9
d_call: NA
j_call: TRBJ2-3
cdr3_nt: TGTGCCAGCAGCGTAGAGGGAGCCCTGGGGGCCCAGGAGTATTTT
cdr3_aa: CASSVEGALGAQEYF